These 7 T cell receptor beta chains were all obtained from the same sample, sequenced in a study of T-cell memory formation after mild COVID-19. From the 5' RACE reads, TCRdb called clonotypes with MiXCR, one entry per CDR3 protein. The data contain about 140,000 distinct CDR3 sequences, 14% to 15% of them singletons. What was sequenced was PBMCs or a T cell subset sorted from them (not recorded which). These receptors were taken from an adult woman who had mild COVID-19 (a few samples of this study predate the infection). Cell type and time point are not known.

The sample holds a few counts of this clonotype. The genes are TRBV4-3 and TRBJ2-7, with a tentative D call TRBD1 (6 bases). The CDR3 sequence is 15 residues long. Between the trimmed V and J ends, which lost 0 bases and 3 bases, there was a span of 12 bases. The V gene's germline CDR1 is LGHNA and CDR2 YSLEER. The CDR3 DNA reads TGCGCCAGCAGCCAAGATTGGGGGCTCGGCTACGAGCAGTACTTC. Translating it yields CASSQDWGLGYEQYF.

This clonotype was counted only a few times. V gene TRBV4-2 combines with J gene TRBJ2-7; D remains unclear. Germline values: CDR1 LGHNA, CDR2 YNFKEQ. The CDR3 is 16 amino acids. Between the trimmed V and J ends, which lost 0 bases and 5 bases, there was a span of 17 bases. CDR3 sequence: CASSQEVGYTINEQYF. CDR3 nucleotides: TGTGCCAGCAGCCAAGAGGTTGGATATACTATCAACGAGCAGTACTTC.

The chain couples TRBV18 to TRBJ1-1; TRBD1 agrees at 7 bases. V was clipped by 10 bases and J by 2 bases; unmatched bases: 7. There are 13 residues in the CDR3. The germline V gene encodes CDR1 KGHSH and CDR2 LQKENI. The CDR3 sequence: CATQGVINTEAFF. In DNA, the CDR3 is TGTGCCACTCAGGGGGTGATCAACACTGAAGCTTTCTTT.

The J gene is TRBJ2-3, the V gene TRBV3-1, with a tentative D call TRBD1 (7 bases). Deletions cut 1 base from V and 4 bases from J, with 15 bases between. This CDR3 spans 16 amino acids. The germline V gene encodes CDR1 LGHDT and CDR2 YNNKEL (reference sequence). The CDR3 sequence is CASSQVFGGGADTQYF. The CDR3 DNA is TGTGCCAGCAGCCAAGTGTTCGGAGGGGGCGCAGATACGCAGTATTTT.

This clonotype turned up a few times. The chain carries TRBV5-5 and TRBJ2-5, with D possibly being TRBD1 (5 bases). V was trimmed by 4 bases and J by 3 bases, leaving 16 bases between them. There are 15 residues in the CDR3. Germline V gene sequence: CDR1 SGHKS, CDR2 YYEKEE (reference sequence). CDR3 region: CASSHEGGAEETQYF. The CDR3 DNA reads TGTGCCAGCAGCCATGAAGGTGGGGCCGAAGAGACCCAGTACTTC.

This rearrangement joins TRBV5-1 to TRBJ2-1; D might be TRBD1 (6 bases). V lost 2 bases to trimming and J lost 8 bases, with 14 bases between them. Germline assignment: CDR1 SGHRS and CDR2 YFSETQ. This CDR3 spans 14 amino acids. The CDR3 nucleotides read TGCGCCAGCAGCTTTGGCCAGGGGATGGATGAGCAGTTCTTC. Residues: CASSFGQGMDEQFF.

The chain employs TRBV3-1 and TRBJ2-5; maybe TRBD1 (5 bases). The CDR3 contains 15 residues. V lost 1 base, J lost 1 base, and 10 bases lay in between. Germline V lookup: CDR1 LGHDT, CDR2 YNNKEL (reference sequence). CDR3 loop: CASSQGRTLQETQYF. As DNA, the CDR3 is TGTGCCAGCAGCCAAGGAAGGACACTCCAAGAGACCCAGTACTTC.